This T cell receptor beta chain was documented in a study of neurological immune-mediated disorders. Each CDR3 protein gets one entry after TCRdb re-called the 5' RACE reads with MiXCR. The sample contains fewer than 75,000 distinct CDR3 sequences, under 5% of which appear only once. A remark on this clonotype: The junction and the germline gene differ at one end; a read error may be behind it.

The length of the CDR3 is 14 residues. The V gene's germline CDR1 is SGHRS and CDR2 YFSETQ. This sequence joins TRBV5-1 and TRBJ2-1; D is possibly TRBD1 (5 bases). Sequencing was performed on PBMCs. The TCR comes from a man aged 30 to 45 with multiple sclerosis. CDR3 coding DNA: TGCGCTAGCAGCTTGGGGCGAATGTACAATGAGCAGTTCTTC. It codes for CASSLGRMYNEQFF. Complete variable domain (other parts from reference TRBV5-1 and TRBJ2-1): KAGVTQTPRYLIKTRGQQVTLSCSPISGHRSVSWYQQTPGQGLQFLFEYFSETQRNKGNFPGRFSGRQFSNSRSEMNVSTLELGDSALYLCASSLGRMYNEQFFGPGTRLTVL.